This entry lists 16 T cell receptor beta chains sequenced from one sample in a study of T cells in Graves' hyperthyroidism and ophthalmopathy. The investigators amplified TCR beta CDR3 regions from RNA transcripts. First-round RT-PCR with HTBI primers amplified the TCR CDR3 region. TCRdb passed the multiplex PCR reads through MiXCR, listing each CDR3 protein once. The sample has 700,000 to 950,000 distinct CDR3 sequences; just over 35% are singletons. The sequenced sample was blood. The receptors originated from a woman between 40 and 50 years old with Graves' hyperthyroidism.

This clonotype appeared many times. The chain couples TRBV5-1 to TRBJ1-1; 8 nucleotides match TRBD1. V was pared by 1 base and J by 1 base, with 3 bases of the junction left unmatched. Germline-derived CDR1 and CDR2 are SGHRS and YFSETQ. The CDR3 contains 15 residues. CDR3 protein: CASSLRTGTNTEAFF. The CDR3 DNA is TGCGCCAGCAGCTTGAGGACAGGGACGAACACTGAAGCTTTCTTT.

This clonotype appeared a few times. The chain joins TRBV6-1 to TRBJ2-7, with D possibly matching TRBD1 (6 bases). The V gene lost 6 bases and the J gene lost 4 bases, with 16 bases spanning the gap. The CDR3 sequence is 14 residues long. Germline CDR1 and CDR2: MNHNS and SASEGT. CDR3 sequence (DNA): TGTGCCAGCAGGACCCACTCGGACAGTTACGAGCAGTACTTC. Translation: CASRTHSDSYEQYF.

The chain recombines TRBV2 with TRBJ2-7; 8 bases align to TRBD1. Trimming removed 5 bases from V and 0 bases from J; junction bases left unmatched: 6. CDR1 and CDR2 from the germline V gene are SNHLY and FYNNEI. The CDR3 has 15 residues. CDR3 in amino acids: CASSYRGSSSYEQYF. CDR3 DNA sequence: TGTGCCAGCAGTTACAGGGGGTCCAGCTCCTACGAGCAGTACTTC. Full variable domain (remainder filled in from reference TRBV2 and TRBJ2-7): EPEVTQTPSHQVTQMGQEVILRCVPISNHLYFYWYRQILGQKVEFLVSFYNNEISEKSEIFDDQFSVERPDGSNFTLKIRSTKLEDSAMYFCASSYRGSSSYEQYFGPGTRLTVT.

The gene calls are TRBV12-3 or TRBV12-4 and TRBJ1-2; D is unclear. The CDR3 has 13 residues. The V gene lost 6 bases and the J gene lost 4 bases, with 12 bases spanning the gap. The CDR3 DNA is TGTGCCAGCAGCCCTCGGAGGCTCTATGGCTACACCTTC. Amino acid sequence: CASSPRRLYGYTF.

The CDR3 coding sequence is TGTGCCAGCAGCTTCGGACTAGCGGGTACCACAGATACGCAGTATTTT. It translates to CASSFGLAGTTDTQYF. The chain employs TRBV5-6 and TRBJ2-3, with 11 bases fitting TRBD2. This CDR3 spans 16 amino acids. With V trimmed by 2 bases and J by 2 bases, 4 bases remained unmatched. Germline values: CDR1 SGHDT, CDR2 YYEEEE.

With respect to this clonotype: A read error may produce the germline difference seen at one junction end. The CDR3 nucleotides read TGTGCCAGCAGCTTAGATGGGGCCGGCACCGGGGAGCTGTTTTTT. Translating it yields CASSLDGAGTGELFF. The chain joins TRBV29-1 to TRBJ2-2, with D tentatively TRBD1 (5 bases). In germline, CDR1 is SQVTM, CDR2 ANQGSEA. The CDR3 has 15 amino acids.

In the case of this clonotype: It may be a read error: a sequence one base away is much more abundant. The V gene is TRBV14, the J gene TRBJ1-1; D perhaps matches TRBD1 (5 bases). The CDR3 consists of 16 residues. Per the germline V gene, CDR1 is SGHDN and CDR2 is FVKESK. Trimming left V 0 bases short and J 4 bases short, with 15 bases between. Here the CDR3 reads CASSQDRGIMSTEAFF. The CDR3 DNA sequence: TGTGCCAGCAGCCAAGATCGGGGGATCATGAGCACTGAAGCTTTCTTT. The whole variable domain, filled in from reference TRBV14 and TRBJ1-1, reads EAGVTQFPSHSVIEKGQTVTLRCDPISGHDNLYWYRRVMGKEIKFLLHFVKESKQDESGMPNNRFLAERTGGTYSTLKVQPAELEDSGVYFCASSQDRGIMSTEAFFGQGTRLTVV.

This clonotype occurred many times. V and J are TRBV10-3 and TRBJ2-5; D remains ambiguous. The CDR3 consists of 16 residues. V lost 0 bases and J 4 bases, leaving 15 bases between the germline ends. Germline V gene sequence: CDR1 ENHRY, CDR2 SYGVKD. The CDR3: CAISESSALTRETQYF. The CDR3, as DNA: TGTGCCATCAGTGAGTCCAGCGCCCTCACTCGAGAGACCCAGTACTTC.

This clonotype was recorded a few times. The V gene is TRBV4-2, the J gene TRBJ1-6, with no clear D. V was trimmed by 0 bases and J by 11 bases, leaving 5 bases between them. This CDR3 has 12 amino acids. Looked up from germline, CDR1 is LGHNA and CDR2 is YNFKEQ. This chain's CDR3 is CASSQDFAPLHF. For the CDR3, the DNA is TGTGCCAGCAGCCAAGATTTCGCACCCCTCCACTTT.

The chain links TRBV5-1 to TRBJ2-7; D ambiguous. The CDR3 sequence is 12 residues long. Deletions cut 4 bases from V and 9 bases from J, with 14 bases between. In germline, CDR1 is SGHRS, CDR2 YFSETQ. The CDR3 region has the DNA TGCGCCAGCAGCGGGCAGAGTGTCGTGCAGTACTTC. Its translation: CASSGQSVVQYF.

The J gene is TRBJ1-2, the V gene TRBV30; maybe TRBD1 (5 bases). The CDR3 is made up of 11 amino acids. Germline CDR1 and CDR2: GTSNPN and SVGIG (reference sequence). The germline V and J ends were trimmed by 3 bases and 7 bases, with 9 bases remaining between them. CDR3 DNA: TGTGCCTGGAGCAGGGAATTTGGCTACACCTTC. Protein: CAWSREFGYTF.

The rearrangement uses TRBV19 and TRBJ2-5; possible D gene TRBD2, 8 bases. Trimming left V 10 bases short and J 1 base short, with 19 bases between. CDR3 length equals 15 residues. CDR1 LNHDA and CDR2 SQIVND come from the germline V gene (reference sequence). The chain's CDR3 is CATRGSGGPQETQYF. The CDR3, as DNA: TGTGCCACCAGGGGGAGCGGGGGCCCCCAAGAGACCCAGTACTTC.

This clonotype was seen at least ten times. The chain carries TRBV7-8 and TRBJ1-5; D gene unclear. Looked up from germline, CDR1 is SGHVS and CDR2 is FQNEAQ. Trimming left V 0 bases short and J 7 bases short, with 13 bases between. The CDR3 spans 15 residues. As DNA, the CDR3 is TGTGCCAGCAGCTTAGCGATTGGAGAAGCGCAGCCCCAGCATTTT. Protein sequence: CASSLAIGEAQPQHF. Drawing the rest from reference TRBV7-8 and TRBJ1-5, the complete variable domain is GAGVSQSPRYKVAKRGQDVALRCDPISGHVSLFWYQQALGQGPEFLTYFQNEAQLDKSGLPSDRFFAERPEGSVSTLKIQRTQQEDSAVYLCASSLAIGEAQPQHFGDGTRLSIL.

On this clonotype: The CDR3 does not close with the conserved phenylalanine or tryptophan, likely indicating a read error. This chain uses TRBV6-6 with TRBJ1-6, with D possibly being TRBD1 (5 bases). CDR1 MNHNY and CDR2 SVGAGI come from the germline V gene (reference sequence). The CDR3 is made up of 18 amino acids. Trimming removed 6 bases at V and 0 bases at J, with 18 bases between. The chain's CDR3 is CASRRQGQRSSYNSPLHL. The CDR3 DNA sequence: TGTGCCAGCAGACGTCAGGGCCAACGTAGCTCCTATAATTCACCCCTCCACCTT.

The CDR3 coding sequence is TGCAGCTTACACCTATACACTGAAGCTTTCTTT. Its protein product is CSLHLYTEAFF. The gene calls are TRBV29-1 and TRBJ1-1; D is ambiguous. This CDR3 comprises 11 residues. V dropped 8 bases and J dropped 3 bases, with 10 bases sitting between them. Germline V gene lookup returns CDR1 SQVTM and CDR2 ANQGSEA.

This chain uses TRBV20-1 with TRBJ1-6, with D hard to call. The length of the CDR3 is 13 residues. Germline lookup yields CDR1 DFQATT and CDR2 SNEGSKA (reference sequence). Trimming removed 5 bases at V and 7 bases at J, with 12 bases between. The CDR3 region is CSARTVSNSPLHF. The CDR3, as DNA: TGCAGTGCTCGGACGGTCTCAAATTCACCCCTCCACTTT.